The 10 T cell receptor beta chains below come from one sample, sequenced in a study of vaccination effects on CD4 cells after COVID-19. Their specific antigens are unknown. Method: immunoSEQ multiplex PCR; TCRdb's copy keeps in-frame clones and lacks some. Of around 50,000 clones in the sample, about 75% are singletons; the top ten hold 10% to 15%. Once cultured for about 9 days, the cells underwent separation to obtain CD4+ T cells. This sample comprised CD4+ T cells from PBMCs cultured without peptide, obtained before COVID-19 vaccination. These TCRs come from a human donor who had a prior SARS-CoV-2 infection.

The J gene is TRBJ2-3, the V gene TRBV7-2; D unclear. The CDR3 sequence is 14 residues long. Germline V gene data show CDR1 as SGHTA and CDR2 as FQGNSA. The V and J ends lost 7 bases and 0 bases respectively, with 11 bases between them. This CDR3 is CASKGPHSTDTQYF. The CDR3 region has the DNA TGTGCCAGCAAAGGCCCCCATAGCACAGATACGCAGTATTTT.

This sequence joins TRBV19 and TRBJ2-7; D may correspond to TRBD1 or TRBD2 (5 bases each). Trimming stripped 4 bases from V and 6 bases from J, with 19 bases between. This CDR3 is 15 amino acids long. Germline V gene data show CDR1 as LNHDA and CDR2 as SQIVND (reference sequence). CDR3 protein: CASSRRGVSQLEQYF. Here the CDR3 DNA reads TGTGCCAGTAGTAGACGGGGCGTGTCCCAGCTCGAGCAGTACTTC.

The genes are TRBV15 and TRBJ2-1; TRBD2 is a possible D gene (6 bases). There are 13 residues in the CDR3. The V gene lost 4 bases and the J gene lost 7 bases, with 11 bases spanning the gap. Germline V gene sequence: CDR1 LNHNV, CDR2 YYDKDF (reference sequence). The DNA of the CDR3 is TGTGCCACCAGCACCCGACTAGAGAATGAGCAGTTCTTC. The encoded protein is CATSTRLENEQFF.

The rearrangement joins TRBV29-1 to TRBJ2-5, with 9 bases lining up with TRBD2. The germline V gene encodes CDR1 SQVTM and CDR2 ANQGSEA. V lost 7 bases to trimming and J lost 5 bases; unmatched junction nucleotides: 14. The CDR3 totals 15 residues. The CDR3 coding sequence is TGCAGCGGCAGTGGAGGTACTGCGGGAGGGGAGACCCAGTACTTC. This gives the protein CSGSGGTAGGETQYF.

The gene calls are TRBV7-2 and TRBJ1-1, with TRBD1 matching over 7 bases. The length of the CDR3 is 13 residues. CDR1 and CDR2 from the germline V gene are SGHTA and FQGNSA. After removal of 6 bases from V and 7 bases from J, the junction contained 8 bases not matched to a gene. The CDR3 protein is CASRVTGDGEAFF. The CDR3 DNA reads TGTGCCAGCAGGGTCACAGGGGATGGTGAAGCTTTCTTT. Full variable domain (missing parts from reference TRBV7-2 and TRBJ1-1): GAGVSQSPSNKVTEKGKDVELRCDPISGHTALYWYRQSLGQGLEFLIYFQGNSAPDKSGLPSDRFSAERTGGSVSTLTIQRTQQEDSAVYLCASRVTGDGEAFFGQGTRLTVV.

The chain employs TRBV11-2 and TRBJ2-3; D gene uncertain. With 2 bases removed from V and 0 bases from J, the gap between germline ends came to 6 bases. Per germline, CDR1 SGHAT and CDR2 FQNNGV. The CDR3 totals 14 residues. CDR3 region: CASSLFHSTDTQYF. In DNA, the CDR3 is TGTGCCAGCAGCTTATTCCATAGCACAGATACGCAGTATTTT. Full variable domain (remainder filled in from reference TRBV11-2 and TRBJ2-3): EAGVAQSPRYKIIEKRQSVAFWCNPISGHATLYWYQQILGQGPKLLIQFQNNGVVDDSQLPKDRFSAERLKGVDSTLKIQPAKLEDSAVYLCASSLFHSTDTQYFGPGTRLTVL.

This sequence joins TRBV25-1 and TRBJ1-1; D unclear. The CDR3 sequence is 15 residues long. The germline gives CDR1 MGHDK, CDR2 SYGVNS. V was shortened by 1 base and J by 3 bases, with 12 bases between the two germline ends. DNA of the CDR3: TGTGCCAGCAGTGAATTGGGAGACCCCTACACTGAAGCTTTCTTT. This gives the protein CASSELGDPYTEAFF.

The genes are TRBV4-2 and TRBJ2-5; a possible D gene is TRBD1 (6 bases). This CDR3 spans 14 amino acids. Germline V CDR1 and CDR2: LGHNA, YNFKEQ. V lost 6 bases to trimming and J lost 5 bases, with 16 bases between them. The DNA for the CDR3 is TGTGCCAGCAGGGAAACAGGGCGCGGGGAGACCCAGTACTTC. Protein: CASRETGRGETQYF.

The V call is TRBV5-1, the J call TRBJ1-2; tentatively, D is TRBD1 (5 bases). CDR1 SGHRS and CDR2 YFSETQ come from the germline V gene. Trimming removed 4 bases from V and 2 bases from J, with 18 bases in between. The CDR3 contains 16 residues. The CDR3 loop is CASSPGHGRLNYGYTF. CDR3 DNA: TGCGCCAGCAGCCCCGGACACGGCCGGCTCAACTATGGCTACACCTTC.

This clone was seen a handful of times. The chain links TRBV5-5 to TRBJ1-2; D gene uncertain. Germline CDR1 is SGHKS and CDR2 is YYEKEE (reference sequence). V was clipped by 1 base and J by 4 bases, with 14 bases between them. The CDR3 totals 15 residues. CDR3 in amino acids: CASSLFDSRGYGYTF. CDR3 coding DNA: TGTGCCAGCAGCTTGTTTGACTCCCGAGGCTATGGCTACACCTTC.